This T cell receptor beta chain was retrieved from a study of blood T cell repertoires in COVID-19 (dated by TCRdb to the early 2020s). With regard to the full study: Samples covering the acute and convalescent phases of COVID-19 were provided by collaborators in the United States, Italy and Spain. The repertoires were made available in a free public database intended to serve as a resource for research on the immune response to SARS-CoV-2. Subjects who had been exposed to COVID-19, were actively infected with it, or had recovered from it provided the deeply sampled blood TCRbeta repertoires that made up the dataset. Samples were obtained from the ongoing ImmuneRACE study (first 160 participants) and from 1,254 subjects provided by 6 global collaborators. The sample metadata nearly always contained a de-identified subject ID, COVID-19 status, age in years and sex. Where HLA class I and class II types were available, the types were taken from metadata supplied by the sample provider, not from assay-based typing. The prospective study material was composed of cDNA or gDNA derived from T cells, B-cell-depleted T cells, or PBMCs. Study-level results and caveats: The quantity of clinical and demographic metadata differed by source and by participant and was supplied without curation.

CDR1 and CDR2 are drawn from the germline V gene: SGHVS, FQNEAQ. The CDR3 starts with the cysteine, ends with the phenylalanine, and has 16 residues. The CDR3 DNA has 48 bases and is translated from base 1. V lost 3 bases and J lost 0 bases, and the count of bases not matched to a germline gene is 3. A remark on this clone: Its antigen is not yet known. No base quality values were provided; no much bigger clone lies one nucleotide off.

TCRbeta CDR3 regions were amplified from genomic DNA by means of the immunoSEQ Assay, a bias-controlled multiplex PCR. The paper's data handling went like this. The number of nucleated cells in each sample was estimated from the amplification of reference gene primers within the assay. To quantify the absolute abundance of each unique TCRbeta CDR3 rearrangement, sequence reads were collapsed and filtered. For each sample, productive Simpson clonality was calculated as the square root of Simpson's diversity index over productive rearrangements. Entries here come from immuneACCESS through TCRdb and include only in-frame sequences with V and J called. Some clones fail to appear in such tables; in the studies checked, an unresolved V gene covers under half of the shortfall, and the cause of the remainder is unknown. V and J calls and clone size follow that table, whereas D and trimming were derived from the DNA. The sample includes about 110,000 clones, with 70% to 90% observed a single time. The leading ten clones occupy 4.8% of the sample.

The collaborating institutions used their own protocols to collect whole blood in K2EDTA tubes. For TCRbeta analysis, collaborators shipped samples in one of three forms: frozen whole blood, isolated PBMCs, or DNA extracted from either of those sample types. Sample: peripheral blood. This sequence uses TRBV7-8 and TRBJ2-2, with 8 junctional bases fitting TRBD2. The clonotype originates from a human donor in a cohort sampled during active COVID-19. Read as DNA, the sequence is TGTGCCAGCAGCTTCCAGGGACTAGCGAACACCGGGGAGCTGTTTTTT. It codes for CASSFQGLANTGELFF.